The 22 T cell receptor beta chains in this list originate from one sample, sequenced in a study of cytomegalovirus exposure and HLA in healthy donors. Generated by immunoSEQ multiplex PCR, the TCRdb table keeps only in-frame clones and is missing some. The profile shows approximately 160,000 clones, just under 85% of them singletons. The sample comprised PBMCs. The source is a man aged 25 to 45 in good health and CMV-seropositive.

The CDR3, as DNA: TGCGCCAGCAGCCAAGATTGGGGGACAGAAGGCGCAGATACGCAGTATTTT. Its translation is CASSQDWGTEGADTQYF. The chain couples TRBV4-1 to TRBJ2-3, with 7 bases lining up with TRBD1. V dropped 0 bases and J dropped 4; count of bases not matched to a gene: 10. Germline assignment: CDR1 MGHRA and CDR2 YSYEKL. The CDR3 loop spans 17 amino acids.

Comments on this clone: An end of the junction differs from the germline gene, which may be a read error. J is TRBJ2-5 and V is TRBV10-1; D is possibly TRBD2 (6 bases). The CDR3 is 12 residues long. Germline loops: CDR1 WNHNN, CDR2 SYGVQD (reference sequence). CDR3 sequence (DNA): TGCGCCAGCGTCTCGATACGGGACTCAGACGACTTC. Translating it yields CASVSIRDSDDF.

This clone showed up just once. The CDR3 coding sequence is TGTGCCAGTAGTTACGGCTCCTACGAGCAGTACTTC. Translated, it gives CASSYGSYEQYF. The J gene is TRBJ2-7, the V gene TRBV19; D is ambiguous. The CDR3 length is 12 residues. In germline, CDR1 is LNHDA, CDR2 SQIVND (reference sequence). V lost 5 bases, J lost 0 bases, and 5 bases lay in between.

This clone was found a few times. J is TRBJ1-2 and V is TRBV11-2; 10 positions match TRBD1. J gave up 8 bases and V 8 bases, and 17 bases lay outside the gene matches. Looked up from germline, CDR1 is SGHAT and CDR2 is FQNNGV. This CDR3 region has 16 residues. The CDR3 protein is CASARRGQGRSRGYTF. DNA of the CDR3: TGTGCCAGCGCCCGACGGGGACAGGGGAGGAGTAGGGGCTACACCTTC.

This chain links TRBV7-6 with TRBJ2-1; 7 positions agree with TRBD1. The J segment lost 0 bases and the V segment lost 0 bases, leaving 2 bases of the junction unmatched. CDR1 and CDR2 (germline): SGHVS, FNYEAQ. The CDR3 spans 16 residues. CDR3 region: CASSLAGDSSYNEQFF. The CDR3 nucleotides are TGTGCCAGCAGCTTAGCTGGGGACAGCTCCTACAATGAGCAGTTCTTC.

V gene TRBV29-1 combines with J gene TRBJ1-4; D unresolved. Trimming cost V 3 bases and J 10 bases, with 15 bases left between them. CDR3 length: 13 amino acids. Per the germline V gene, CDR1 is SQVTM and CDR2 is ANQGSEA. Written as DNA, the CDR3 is TGCAGCGTTGACCAGACCCGATCGGGAAAACTGTTTTTT. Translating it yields CSVDQTRSGKLFF.

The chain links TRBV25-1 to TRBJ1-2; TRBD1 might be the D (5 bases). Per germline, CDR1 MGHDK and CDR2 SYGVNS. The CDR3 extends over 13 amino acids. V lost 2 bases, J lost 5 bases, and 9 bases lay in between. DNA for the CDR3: TGTGCCAGCAGTGAACGTACAGGTTATGGCTACACCTTC. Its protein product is CASSERTGYGYTF.

The CDR3 DNA reads as TGTGCCAGCAGCCTACTAGCGGGGGAGCCGGCCGAGCAGTACTTC. Translated: CASSLLAGEPAEQYF. The rearrangement uses TRBV6-5 and TRBJ2-7; 11 nucleotides agree with TRBD2. V dropped 6 bases and J dropped 6; count of bases not matched to a gene: 10. This CDR3 is 15 amino acids long. Per the germline V gene, CDR1 is MNHEY and CDR2 is SVGAGI.

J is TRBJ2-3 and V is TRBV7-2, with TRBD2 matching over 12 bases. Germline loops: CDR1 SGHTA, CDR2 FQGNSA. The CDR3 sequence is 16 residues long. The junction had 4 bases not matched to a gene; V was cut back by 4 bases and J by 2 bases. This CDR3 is CASSSGLAGFTDTQYF. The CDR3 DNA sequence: TGTGCCAGCAGCTCGGGACTAGCGGGCTTCACAGATACGCAGTATTTT.

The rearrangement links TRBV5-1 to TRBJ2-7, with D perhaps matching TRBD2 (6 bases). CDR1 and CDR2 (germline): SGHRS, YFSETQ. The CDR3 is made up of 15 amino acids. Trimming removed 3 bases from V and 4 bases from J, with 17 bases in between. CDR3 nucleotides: TGCGCCAGCAGCTCCGGCGGGACGGGCCCTTACGAGCAGTACTTC. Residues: CASSSGGTGPYEQYF. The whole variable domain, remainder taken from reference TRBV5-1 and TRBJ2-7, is KAGVTQTPRYLIKTRGQQVTLSCSPISGHRSVSWYQQTPGQGLQFLFEYFSETQRNKGNFPGRFSGRQFSNSRSEMNVSTLELGDSALYLCASSSGGTGPYEQYFGPGTRLTVT.

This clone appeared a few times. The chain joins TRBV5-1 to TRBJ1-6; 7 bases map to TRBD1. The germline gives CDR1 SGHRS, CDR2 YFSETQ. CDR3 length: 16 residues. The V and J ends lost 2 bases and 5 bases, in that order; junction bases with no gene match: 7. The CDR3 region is CASSFRLQGNNSPLHF. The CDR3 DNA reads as TGCGCCAGCAGCTTCCGGCTACAGGGGAATAATTCACCCCTCCACTTT. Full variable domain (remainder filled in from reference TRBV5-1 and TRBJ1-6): KAGVTQTPRYLIKTRGQQVTLSCSPISGHRSVSWYQQTPGQGLQFLFEYFSETQRNKGNFPGRFSGRQFSNSRSEMNVSTLELGDSALYLCASSFRLQGNNSPLHFGNGTRLTVT.

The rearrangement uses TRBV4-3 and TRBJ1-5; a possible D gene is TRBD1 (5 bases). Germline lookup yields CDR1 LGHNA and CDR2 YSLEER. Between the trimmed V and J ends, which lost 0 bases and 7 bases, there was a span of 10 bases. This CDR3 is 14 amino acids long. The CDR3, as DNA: TGCGCCAGCAGCCAAGAGGGGCAAGGGCAGCCCCAGCATTTT. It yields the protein CASSQEGQGQPQHF.

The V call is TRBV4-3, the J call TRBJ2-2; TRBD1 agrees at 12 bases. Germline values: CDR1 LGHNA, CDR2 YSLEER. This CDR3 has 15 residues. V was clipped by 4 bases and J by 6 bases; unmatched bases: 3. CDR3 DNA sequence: TGCGCCAGCAGCCCGGGACAGGGGGCTGCCGGGGAGCTGTTTTTT. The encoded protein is CASSPGQGAAGELFF.

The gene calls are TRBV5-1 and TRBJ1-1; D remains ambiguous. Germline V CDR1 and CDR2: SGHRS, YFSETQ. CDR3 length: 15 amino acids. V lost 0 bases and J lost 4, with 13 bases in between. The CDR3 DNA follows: TGCGCCAGCAGCTTGGCCACGGAGAGTGGCACTGAAGCTTTCTTT. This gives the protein CASSLATESGTEAFF. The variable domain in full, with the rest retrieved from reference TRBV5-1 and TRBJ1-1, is KAGVTQTPRYLIKTRGQQVTLSCSPISGHRSVSWYQQTPGQGLQFLFEYFSETQRNKGNFPGRFSGRQFSNSRSEMNVSTLELGDSALYLCASSLATESGTEAFFGQGTRLTVV.

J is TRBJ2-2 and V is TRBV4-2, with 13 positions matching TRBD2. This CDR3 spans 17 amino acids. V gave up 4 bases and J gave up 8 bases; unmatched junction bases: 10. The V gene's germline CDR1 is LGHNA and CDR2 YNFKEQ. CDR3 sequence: CASSPPTSGGAGGELFF. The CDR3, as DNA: TGTGCCAGCAGCCCCCCAACTAGCGGGGGGGCCGGTGGGGAGCTGTTTTTT.

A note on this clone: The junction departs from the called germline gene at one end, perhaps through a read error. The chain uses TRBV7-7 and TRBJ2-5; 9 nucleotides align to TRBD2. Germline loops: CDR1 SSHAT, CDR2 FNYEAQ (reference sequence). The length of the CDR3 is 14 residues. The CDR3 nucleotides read TGTGCTAGCAGCACCCGACTAGCGGAAGAGACCCAGTACTTC. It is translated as CASSTRLAEETQYF.

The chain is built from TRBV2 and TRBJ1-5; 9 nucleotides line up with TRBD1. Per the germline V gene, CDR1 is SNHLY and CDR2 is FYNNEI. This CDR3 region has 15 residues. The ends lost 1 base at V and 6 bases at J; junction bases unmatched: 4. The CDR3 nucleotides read TGTGCCAGCAGTGAAGGACAGGGGGTAGGTCAGCCCCAGCATTTT. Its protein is CASSEGQGVGQPQHF.

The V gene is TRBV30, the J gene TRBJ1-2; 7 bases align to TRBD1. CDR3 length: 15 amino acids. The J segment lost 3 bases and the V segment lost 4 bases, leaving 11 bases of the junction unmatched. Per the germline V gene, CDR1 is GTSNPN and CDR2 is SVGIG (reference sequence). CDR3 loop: CAWNPPGTADYGYTF. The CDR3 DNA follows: TGTGCCTGGAACCCCCCCGGGACAGCCGACTATGGCTACACCTTC.

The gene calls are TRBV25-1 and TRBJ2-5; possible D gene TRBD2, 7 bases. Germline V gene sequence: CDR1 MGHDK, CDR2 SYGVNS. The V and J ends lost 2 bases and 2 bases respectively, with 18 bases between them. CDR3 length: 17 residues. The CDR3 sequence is CASSEPFSGGLQETQYF. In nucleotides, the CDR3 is TGTGCCAGCAGTGAACCGTTCTCGGGGGGCTTACAAGAGACCCAGTACTTC. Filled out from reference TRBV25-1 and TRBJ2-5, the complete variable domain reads EADIYQTPRYLVIGTGKKITLECSQTMGHDKMYWYQQDPGMELHLIHYSYGVNSTEKGDLSSESTVSRIRTEHFPLTLESARPSHTSQYLCASSEPFSGGLQETQYFGPGTRLLVL.

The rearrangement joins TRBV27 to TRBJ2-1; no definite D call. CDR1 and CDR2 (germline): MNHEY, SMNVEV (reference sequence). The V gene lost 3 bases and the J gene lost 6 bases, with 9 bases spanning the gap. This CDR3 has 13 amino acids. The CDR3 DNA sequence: TGTGCCAGCAGTTTTTCCCTTCTCAATGAGCAGTTCTTC. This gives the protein CASSFSLLNEQFF.

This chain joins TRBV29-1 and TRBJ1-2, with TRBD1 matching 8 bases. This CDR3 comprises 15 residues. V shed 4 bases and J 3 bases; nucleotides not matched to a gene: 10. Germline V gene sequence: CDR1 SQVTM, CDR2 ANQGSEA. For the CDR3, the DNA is TGCAGCGTTGTACCGACACAGGGGGGGGACTATGGCTACACCTTC. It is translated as CSVVPTQGGDYGYTF.

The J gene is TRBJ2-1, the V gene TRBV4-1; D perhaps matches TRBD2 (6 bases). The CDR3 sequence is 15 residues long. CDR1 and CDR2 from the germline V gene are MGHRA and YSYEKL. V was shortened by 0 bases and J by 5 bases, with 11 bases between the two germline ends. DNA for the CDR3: TGCGCCAGCAGCCAAGACGGAGGGAAAAACAATGAGCAGTTCTTC. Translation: CASSQDGGKNNEQFF.